Following are 13 T cell receptor beta chains from one sample sequenced in a study of cytomegalovirus exposure and HLA in healthy donors. Profiled with immunoSEQ multiplex PCR; TCRdb holds only in-frame clones, not every one. Of some 130,000 clones listed, approximately 84% were seen once; the top ten hold 1.4%. Sequenced sample: PBMCs. The receptors stem from a young woman in good health and CMV-seronegative.

Comment on this clone: Other DNA sequences from this sample encode an identical CDR3 as well. Here the CDR3 DNA reads TGTGCCAGCAGCCGGCAGGGGAACACCGGGGAGCTGTTTTTT. Protein product: CASSRQGNTGELFF. This chain uses TRBV2 with TRBJ2-2; the D gene is possibly TRBD1 (5 bases). This CDR3 comprises 14 residues. The V end was cut by 6 bases, the J end by 1 base, with 9 bases between. The V gene's germline CDR1 is SNHLY and CDR2 FYNNEI. The variable domain in full, with the rest retrieved from reference TRBV2 and TRBJ2-2, is EPEVTQTPSHQVTQMGQEVILRCVPISNHLYFYWYRQILGQKVEFLVSFYNNEISEKSEIFDDQFSVERPDGSNFTLKIRSTKLEDSAMYFCASSRQGNTGELFFGEGSRLTVL.

CDR3 in DNA: TGTGCCAGCAGCTACGCAGGGTCCAGCGGGGGGGGGCAGTATTTT. The encoded protein is CASSYAGSSGGGQYF. The chain uses TRBV7-9 and TRBJ2-3, with 10 nucleotides matching TRBD2. The CDR3 is 15 residues long. Losses at the gene ends were 4 bases for V and 11 bases for J; bases not matched to a gene: 12. Germline CDR1 SEHNR, CDR2 FQNEAQ (reference sequence).

The V gene is TRBV18, the J gene TRBJ2-7; TRBD1 aligns across 7 bases. This CDR3 contains 13 residues. Germline V gene data show CDR1 as KGHSH and CDR2 as LQKENI. The J segment lost 9 bases and the V segment lost 2 bases, leaving 7 bases of the junction unmatched. The CDR3: CASSPRTGPTQYF. DNA for the CDR3: TGTGCCAGCTCACCAAGGACAGGCCCGACGCAGTACTTC.

This sequence joins TRBV29-1 and TRBJ2-7; D remains unclear. The germline V and J ends were trimmed by 0 bases and 2 bases, with 8 bases remaining between them. Germline V gene data show CDR1 as SQVTM and CDR2 as ANQGSEA. CDR3 length: 13 amino acids. The CDR3 protein is CSVEDAQTYEQYF. The CDR3 DNA sequence: TGCAGCGTTGAAGACGCGCAAACCTACGAGCAGTACTTC.

CDR3 sequence reads: CASSPTGLEETQYF. CDR3 bases: TGTGCCAGCAGTCCGACAGGGTTAGAAGAGACCCAGTACTTC. The chain recombines TRBV28 with TRBJ2-5, with TRBD1 matching over 7 bases. Germline V lookup: CDR1 MDHEN, CDR2 SYDVKM. Trimming cost V 5 bases and J 3 bases; bases outside gene matches: 6. The CDR3 totals 14 residues. Based on the CDR3 plus reference TRBV28 and TRBJ2-5, the full variable domain is DVKVTQSSRYLVKRTGEKVFLECVQDMDHENMFWYRQDPGLGLRLIYFSYDVKMKEKGDIPEGYSVSREKKERFSLILESASTNQTSMYLCASSPTGLEETQYFGPGTRLLVL.

V usage is TRBV5-1 and J usage is TRBJ2-3, with a tentative D call TRBD2 (5 bases). Looked up from germline, CDR1 is SGHRS and CDR2 is YFSETQ. The CDR3 has 15 amino acids. V was clipped by 0 bases and J by 2 bases, with 10 bases between them. CDR3 sequence: CASSLGAVSTDTQYF. The CDR3 bases are TGCGCCAGCAGCTTGGGAGCGGTATCCACAGATACGCAGTATTTT.

The genes are TRBV18 and TRBJ1-5; perhaps TRBD1 as D (5 bases). Germline lookup yields CDR1 KGHSH and CDR2 LQKENI. The CDR3 is made up of 16 amino acids. Trimming removed 6 bases at V and 6 bases at J, with 21 bases between. The CDR3 loop is CASSSREPLQGQPQHF. The CDR3 region has the DNA TGTGCCAGCTCGTCTAGGGAACCACTTCAGGGTCAGCCCCAGCATTTT.

The chain links TRBV10-2 to TRBJ1-5; 8 positions agree with TRBD1. This CDR3 is 15 amino acids long. V dropped 4 bases and J dropped 4; count of bases not matched to a gene: 6. CDR1 WSHSY and CDR2 SAAADI come from the germline V gene. In DNA, the CDR3 is TGCGCCAGCAGTGCCGGGACAGGTGGGAATCAGCCCCAGCATTTT. Translating gives CASSAGTGGNQPQHF.

The chain uses TRBV5-1 and TRBJ2-5, with 8 bases aligning to TRBD2. The CDR3 extends over 16 amino acids. Germline V gives CDR1 SGHRS, CDR2 YFSETQ. CDR3 amino acids: CGSSPRGGGAQETQYF. DNA for the CDR3: TGCGGGAGCAGCCCCCGGGGGGGCGGGGCCCAAGAGACCCAGTACTTC.

V and J are TRBV11-2 and TRBJ2-7; TRBD2 is a possible D gene (6 bases). The V gene's germline CDR1 is SGHAT and CDR2 FQNNGV. This CDR3 has 14 amino acids. V lost 3 bases and J lost 7, with 16 bases in between. The CDR3 reads CASSFGGSEGEQYF. CDR3 sequence (DNA): TGTGCCAGCAGCTTTGGGGGGAGCGAGGGGGAGCAGTACTTC.

This chain links TRBV18 with TRBJ2-2, with D tentatively TRBD1 (5 bases). There are 14 residues in the CDR3. Per germline, CDR1 KGHSH and CDR2 LQKENI. Trimming removed 6 bases at V and 2 bases at J, with 10 bases between. CDR3 bases: TGTGCCAGCTCGCCGACAGCCAACACCGGGGAGCTGTTTTTT. It yields the protein CASSPTANTGELFF. Combining the CDR3 with reference TRBV18 and TRBJ2-2 gives the whole variable domain NAGVMQNPRHLVRRRGQEARLRCSPMKGHSHVYWYRQLPEEGLKFMVYLQKENIIDESGMPKERFSAEFPKEGPSILRIQQVVRGDSAAYFCASSPTANTGELFFGEGSRLTVL.

The chain recombines TRBV5-1 with TRBJ2-3; 7 nucleotides match TRBD2. The CDR3 runs to 15 residues. Germline V gene lookup returns CDR1 SGHRS and CDR2 YFSETQ. The V and J ends lost 4 bases and 5 bases, in that order; junction bases with no gene match: 10. The CDR3 region has the DNA TGCGCCAGCAGCCCAGGGCGGGGGTTCGGAGATACGCAGTATTTT. Residues: CASSPGRGFGDTQYF.

The chain has TRBV28 and TRBJ2-3; 9 bases map to TRBD1. The CDR3 consists of 16 residues. V lost 4 bases to trimming and J lost 7 bases; unmatched junction nucleotides: 12. Germline V gene sequence: CDR1 MDHEN, CDR2 SYDVKM. The CDR3 loop reads CASSSPGQGLSNTQYF. DNA for the CDR3: TGTGCCAGCAGTTCACCGGGACAGGGTTTATCAAATACGCAGTATTTT.